This TCR beta chain was observed in a study of shared clonotypes between healthy human individuals. The length of the CDR3 is 14 residues. The V end lost 5 bases, the J end lost 4 bases, and 12 bases lay between the germline ends. CDR1 and CDR2 from the germline V gene are SGHTA and FQGNSA. Profiled with immunoSEQ multiplex PCR; TCRdb holds only in-frame clones, not every one. The sample contains around 1.1 million clones, approximately 77% of which appear only once. V gene TRBV7-2 combines with J gene TRBJ2-1; D might be TRBD2 (6 bases). This sequence originates from a man between 18 and 35 years old in good health. Some clones in this sample may be carry-over from other donors' samples. The sample comprised memory CD4+ T cells from PBMCs. Subset given: CD45RA-negative fraction. CDR3 DNA sequence: TGTGCCAGCAGCCCGGGAGCGGGTTACAATGAGCAGTTCTTC. This codes for CASSPGAGYNEQFF.